This T cell receptor (beta chain) is drawn from a study of T cell clusters in autoimmune cytopenias. Looking at the study overall: TRB sequencing had a median about 50,000 reads and 2,000 to 3,000 distinct clonotypes per sample.

The germline V gene encodes CDR1 SQVTM and CDR2 ANQGSEA. The CDR3 is made up of 14 amino acids. Whole-study findings and limits: Primary autoimmune cytopenia patients seemingly lacked the physiological T cell clusters found in healthy donors. Compared with active autoimmune hepatitis patients, healthy donors showed about 3.2-fold more exclusive TRB clusters. TRB repertoire shifts in secondary cytopenia and chronic lymphocytic leukemia mostly reflected lymphoma, not autoimmunity.

In terms of frequency, this clonotype is large. Its cognate antigen is unknown. Multiplex touch-down PCR amplified TRB using TRB-A and TRB-B pools in one tube. TCRdb re-called the multiplex PCR reads; one entry per CDR3 protein, DNA not given. This sample lists 6,800 or so distinct CDR3 sequences; its ten largest clones have approximately 9.9%. TRB amplification used approximately 250 ng of peripheral blood genomic DNA. The same sample was also studied in work on T cell repertoires in aging, cancer and after chemotherapy.

The chain is built from TRBV29-1 and TRBJ2-5; TCRdb designates TRBD2, a call that cannot be tested without DNA. This TCR was sampled from a human donor in good health. The sequencing sample was made of peripheral blood. This CDR3 is CSVPLGTTQETQYF.